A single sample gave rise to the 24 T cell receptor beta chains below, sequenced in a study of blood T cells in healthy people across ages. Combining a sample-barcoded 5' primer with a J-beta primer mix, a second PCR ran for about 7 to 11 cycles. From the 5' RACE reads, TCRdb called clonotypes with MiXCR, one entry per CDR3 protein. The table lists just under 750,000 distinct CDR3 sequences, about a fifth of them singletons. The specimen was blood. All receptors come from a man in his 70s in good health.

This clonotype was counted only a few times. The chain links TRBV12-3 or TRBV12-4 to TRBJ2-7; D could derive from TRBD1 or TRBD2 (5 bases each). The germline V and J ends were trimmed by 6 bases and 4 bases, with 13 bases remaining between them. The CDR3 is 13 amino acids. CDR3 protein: CASSHWGLYEQYF. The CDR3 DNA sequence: TGTGCCAGCAGCCACTGGGGGTTGTACGAGCAGTACTTC.

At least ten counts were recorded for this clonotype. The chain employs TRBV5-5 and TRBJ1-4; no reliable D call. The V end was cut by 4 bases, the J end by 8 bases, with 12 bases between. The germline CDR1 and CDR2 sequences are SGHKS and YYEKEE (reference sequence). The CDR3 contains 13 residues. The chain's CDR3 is CASSRTPNEKLFF. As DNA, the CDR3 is TGTGCCAGCAGCAGGACGCCGAACGAAAAACTGTTTTTT.

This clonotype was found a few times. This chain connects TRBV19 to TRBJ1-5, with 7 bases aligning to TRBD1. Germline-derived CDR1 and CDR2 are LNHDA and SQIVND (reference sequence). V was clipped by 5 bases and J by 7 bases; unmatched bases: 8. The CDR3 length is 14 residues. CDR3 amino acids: CASSPGTAGQPQHF. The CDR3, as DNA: TGTGCCAGTAGTCCCGGGACAGCGGGGCAGCCCCAGCATTTT. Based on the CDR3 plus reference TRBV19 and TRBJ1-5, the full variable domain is DGGITQSPKYLFRKEGQNVTLSCEQNLNHDAMYWYRQDPGQGLRLIYYSQIVNDFQKGDIAEGYSVSREKKESFPLTVTSAQKNPTAFYLCASSPGTAGQPQHFGDGTRLSIL.

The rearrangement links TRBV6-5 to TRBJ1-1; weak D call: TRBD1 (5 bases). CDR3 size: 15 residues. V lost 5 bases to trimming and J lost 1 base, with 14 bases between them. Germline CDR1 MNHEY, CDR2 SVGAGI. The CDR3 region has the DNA TGTGCCAGCAGTCTTCTGGGGGTCCGGAACACTGAAGCTTTCTTT. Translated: CASSLLGVRNTEAFF.

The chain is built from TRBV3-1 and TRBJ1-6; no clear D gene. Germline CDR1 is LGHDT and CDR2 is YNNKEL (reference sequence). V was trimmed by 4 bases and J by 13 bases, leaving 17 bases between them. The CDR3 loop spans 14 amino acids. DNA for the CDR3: TGTGCCAGCAGCCCGACCCTAATATCAGCGCCCCTCCACTTT. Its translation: CASSPTLISAPLHF.

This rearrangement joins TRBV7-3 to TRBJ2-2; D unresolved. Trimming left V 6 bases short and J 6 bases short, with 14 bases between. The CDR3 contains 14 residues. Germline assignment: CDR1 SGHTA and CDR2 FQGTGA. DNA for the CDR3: TGTGCCAGCAGTTCCCTTGGGGTTGCCGGGGAGCTGTTTTTT. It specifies CASSSLGVAGELFF.

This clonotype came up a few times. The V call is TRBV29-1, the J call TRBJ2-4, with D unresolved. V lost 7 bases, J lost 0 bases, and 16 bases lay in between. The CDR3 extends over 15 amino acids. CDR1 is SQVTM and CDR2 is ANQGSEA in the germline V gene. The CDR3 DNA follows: TGCAGCGGGGCGCTCGGTGGTATAGCCAAAAACATTCAGTACTTC. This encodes CSGALGGIAKNIQYF.

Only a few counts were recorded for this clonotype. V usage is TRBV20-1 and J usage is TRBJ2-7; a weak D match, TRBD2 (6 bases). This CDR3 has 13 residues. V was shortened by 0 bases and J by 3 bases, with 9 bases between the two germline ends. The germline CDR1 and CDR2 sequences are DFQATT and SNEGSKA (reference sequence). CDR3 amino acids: CSARDSGFYEQYF. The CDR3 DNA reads TGCAGTGCTAGAGATAGCGGTTTCTACGAGCAGTACTTC.

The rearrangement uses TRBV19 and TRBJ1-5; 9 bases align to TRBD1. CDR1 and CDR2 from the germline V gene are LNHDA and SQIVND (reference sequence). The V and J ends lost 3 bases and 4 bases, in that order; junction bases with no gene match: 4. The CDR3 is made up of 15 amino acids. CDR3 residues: CASSIDRGRNQPQHF. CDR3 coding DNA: TGTGCCAGTAGTATCGACAGGGGGAGGAATCAGCCCCAGCATTTT.

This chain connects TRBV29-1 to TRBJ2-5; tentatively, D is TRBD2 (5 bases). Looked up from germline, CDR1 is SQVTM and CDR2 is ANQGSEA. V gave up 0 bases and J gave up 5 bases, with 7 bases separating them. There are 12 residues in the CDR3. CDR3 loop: CSVEEAVETQYF. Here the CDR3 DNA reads TGCAGCGTTGAAGAAGCGGTGGAGACCCAGTACTTC.

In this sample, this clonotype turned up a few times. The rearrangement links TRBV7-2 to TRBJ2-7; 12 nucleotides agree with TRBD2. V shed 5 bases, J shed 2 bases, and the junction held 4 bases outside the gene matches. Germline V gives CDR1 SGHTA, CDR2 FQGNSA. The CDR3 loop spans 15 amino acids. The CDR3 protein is CASSIRTSGTYEQYF. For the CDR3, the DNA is TGTGCCAGCAGCATTCGGACTAGCGGGACCTACGAGCAGTACTTC.

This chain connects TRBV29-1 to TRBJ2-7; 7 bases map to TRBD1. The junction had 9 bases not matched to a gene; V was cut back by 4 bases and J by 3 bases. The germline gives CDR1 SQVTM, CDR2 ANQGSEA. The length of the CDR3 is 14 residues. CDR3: CSVVTRDSLYEQYF. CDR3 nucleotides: TGCAGCGTTGTAACCCGGGACAGCCTCTACGAGCAGTACTTC.

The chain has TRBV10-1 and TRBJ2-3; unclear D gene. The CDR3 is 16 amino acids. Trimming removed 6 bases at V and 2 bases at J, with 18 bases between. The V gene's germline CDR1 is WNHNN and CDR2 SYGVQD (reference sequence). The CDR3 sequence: CASSDPGRGYTDTQYF. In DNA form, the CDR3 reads TGCGCCAGCAGCGACCCGGGCCGCGGATACACAGATACGCAGTATTTT.

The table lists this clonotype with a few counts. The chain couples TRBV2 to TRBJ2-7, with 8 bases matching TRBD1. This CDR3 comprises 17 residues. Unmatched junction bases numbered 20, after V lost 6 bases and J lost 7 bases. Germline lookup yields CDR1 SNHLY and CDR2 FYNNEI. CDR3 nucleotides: TGTGCCAGCAGGAGTAGAAAAAAAGGACAGGGTCTTGCAGAGCAGTACTTC. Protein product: CASRSRKKGQGLAEQYF.

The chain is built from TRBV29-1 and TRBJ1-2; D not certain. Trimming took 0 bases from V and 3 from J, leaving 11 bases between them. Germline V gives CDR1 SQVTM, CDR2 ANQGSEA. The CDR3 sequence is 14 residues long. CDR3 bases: TGCAGCGTTGAAGAAACGGGTGGGGACTATGGCTACACCTTC. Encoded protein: CSVEETGGDYGYTF.

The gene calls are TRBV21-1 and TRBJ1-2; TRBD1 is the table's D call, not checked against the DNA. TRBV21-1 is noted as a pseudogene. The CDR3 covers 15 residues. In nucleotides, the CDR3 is TGTGCCAGCAGCAAAGTGCCCCCTTCCGTCTATGGCTACACCTTC. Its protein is CASSKVPPSVYGYTF.

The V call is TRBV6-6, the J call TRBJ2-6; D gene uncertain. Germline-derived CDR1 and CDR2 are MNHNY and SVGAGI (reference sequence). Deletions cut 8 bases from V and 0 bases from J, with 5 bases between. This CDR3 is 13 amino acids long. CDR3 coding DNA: TGTGCCAGCTTAAACTCTGGGGCCAACGTCCTGACTTTC. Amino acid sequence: CASLNSGANVLTF.

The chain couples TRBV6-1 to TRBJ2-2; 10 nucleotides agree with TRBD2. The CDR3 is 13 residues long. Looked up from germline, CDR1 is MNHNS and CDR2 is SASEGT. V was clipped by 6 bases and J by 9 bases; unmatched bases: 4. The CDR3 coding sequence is TGTGCCAGCAGAGGGACTAGCGAAAGGGAGCTGTTTTTT. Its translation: CASRGTSERELFF.

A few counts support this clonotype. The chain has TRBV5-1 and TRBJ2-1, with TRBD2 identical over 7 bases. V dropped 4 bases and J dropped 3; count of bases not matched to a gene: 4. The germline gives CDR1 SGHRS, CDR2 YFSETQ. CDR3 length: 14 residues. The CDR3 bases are TGCGCCAGCAGCATCGGGGGGAACTACAATGAGCAGTTCTTC. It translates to CASSIGGNYNEQFF.

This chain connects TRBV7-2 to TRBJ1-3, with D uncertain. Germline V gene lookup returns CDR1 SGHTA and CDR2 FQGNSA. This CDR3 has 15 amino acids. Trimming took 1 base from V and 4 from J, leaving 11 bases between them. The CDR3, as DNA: TGTGCCAGCAGCTTAGGACCTGGCGGCGGAAACACCATATATTTT. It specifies CASSLGPGGGNTIYF.

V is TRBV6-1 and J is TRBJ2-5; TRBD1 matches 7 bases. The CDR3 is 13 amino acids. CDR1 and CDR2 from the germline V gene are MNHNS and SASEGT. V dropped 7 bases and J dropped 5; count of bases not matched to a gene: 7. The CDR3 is CASTYDRVETQYF. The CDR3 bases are TGTGCCAGCACCTACGACAGGGTGGAGACCCAGTACTTC.

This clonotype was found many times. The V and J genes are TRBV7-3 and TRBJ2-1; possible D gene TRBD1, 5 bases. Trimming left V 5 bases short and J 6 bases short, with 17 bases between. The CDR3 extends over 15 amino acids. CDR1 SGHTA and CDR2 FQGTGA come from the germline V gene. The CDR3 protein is CASSAQDNLGNEQFF. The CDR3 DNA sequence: TGTGCCAGCAGCGCCCAGGACAACCTCGGCAATGAGCAGTTCTTC.

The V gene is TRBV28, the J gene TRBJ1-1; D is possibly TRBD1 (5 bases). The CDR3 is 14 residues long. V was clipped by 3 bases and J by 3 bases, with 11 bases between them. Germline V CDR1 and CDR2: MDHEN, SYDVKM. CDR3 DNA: TGTGCCAGCAGTTTTCTAAGGGGAGACACTGAAGCTTTCTTT. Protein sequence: CASSFLRGDTEAFF.

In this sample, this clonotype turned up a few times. For the CDR3, the DNA is TGTGCCAGCAGCTTATTCCAGGGGGCGCAAAACATTCAGTACTTC. This translates into CASSLFQGAQNIQYF. This chain uses TRBV11-2 with TRBJ2-4; 8 bases are shared with TRBD1. Germline CDR1 and CDR2: SGHAT and FQNNGV. The CDR3 consists of 15 residues. The V gene end was trimmed by 2 bases and the J gene end by 5 bases; junction bases not matched to a gene: 5.